What follows are 23 T cell receptor beta chains derived from one specimen sequenced in a study of type 1 and type 2 diabetes patients. PCR was run on genomic DNA. Amplification of the beta chain CDR3 used 30 forward and 13 reverse multiplex primers. TCRdb reprocessed the multiplex PCR reads with MiXCR, giving one entry per CDR3 protein. The sample lists 280,000 or so distinct CDR3 sequences, approximately 45% occurring once. Material for sequencing was peripheral blood mononuclear cells (PBMCs). These receptors were obtained from a man aged 18 to 29 with type 2 diabetes.

The chain employs TRBV5-5 and TRBJ1-1; D unclear. From germline, CDR1 is SGHKS and CDR2 YYEKEE (reference sequence). Trimming took off 0 bases at V and 6 bases at J, with 12 bases between the two ends. The CDR3 runs 14 residues. The CDR3 nucleotides read TGTGCCAGCAGCTTGGGCCTGGGTATCCCTGAAGCTTTCTTT. This encodes CASSLGLGIPEAFF.

This clonotype came up many times. V usage is TRBV25-1 and J usage is TRBJ1-1; D is uncertain. The CDR3 is made up of 13 amino acids. Trimming left V 2 bases short and J 5 bases short, with 9 bases between. Per the germline V gene, CDR1 is MGHDK and CDR2 is SYGVNS. CDR3 protein: CASSEPGRTEAFF. CDR3 sequence (DNA): TGTGCCAGCAGTGAACCGGGAAGGACTGAAGCTTTCTTT.

The chain recombines TRBV4-1 with TRBJ2-3; D is undetermined. Trimming stripped 0 bases from V and 2 bases from J, with 18 bases between. Germline V lookup: CDR1 MGHRA, CDR2 YSYEKL. CDR3 length: 18 amino acids. CDR3 sequence reads: CASSQERDPSSYTDTQYF. In nucleotides, the CDR3 is TGCGCCAGCAGCCAAGAACGAGACCCCAGTAGTTACACAGATACGCAGTATTTT.

The gene calls are TRBV28 and TRBJ2-7; 7 nucleotides align to TRBD1. This CDR3 is built from 14 residues. Germline V gene data show CDR1 as MDHEN and CDR2 as SYDVKM. J gave up 0 bases and V 5 bases, and 4 bases lay outside the gene matches. The DNA of the CDR3 is TGTGCCAGCAGTCCCTGGGACAGCTCCTACGAGCAGTACTTC. Protein: CASSPWDSSYEQYF.

This clonotype was counted a few times. The rearrangement links TRBV2 to TRBJ2-1; D may correspond to TRBD1 or TRBD2 (5 bases each). V lost 1 base, J lost 7 bases, and 8 bases lay in between. Germline V gene sequence: CDR1 SNHLY, CDR2 FYNNEI. The CDR3 extends over 13 amino acids. The CDR3 DNA is TGTGCCAGCAGTGAAGTCTGGGGGAATGAGCAGTTCTTC. As protein: CASSEVWGNEQFF.

In DNA form, the CDR3 reads TGTGCCAGCAGCTTTGAGACAGGGAATCCCACCTTC. This encodes CASSFETGNPTF. This chain uses TRBV9 with TRBJ1-2; 7 nucleotides match TRBD1. CDR1 is SGDLS, CDR2 YYNGEE, per germline. CDR3 length equals 12 residues. V was pared by 4 bases and J by 13 bases, with 10 bases of the junction left unmatched.

This clonotype was detected only a few times. The chain carries TRBV6-5 and TRBJ2-2; 8 positions match TRBD1. V lost 5 bases to trimming and J lost 11 bases; unmatched junction nucleotides: 7. Looked up from germline, CDR1 is MNHEY and CDR2 is SVGAGI. The CDR3 is made up of 13 amino acids. The CDR3 is CASSVLGQAELFF. CDR3 in DNA: TGTGCCAGCAGTGTCTTGGGACAGGCAGAGCTGTTTTTT.

This clonotype was observed many times. J is TRBJ2-2 and V is TRBV14, with D uncertain. Germline CDR1 reads SGHDN; CDR2 reads FVKESK. The CDR3 length is 13 residues. Trimming took off 1 base at V and 3 bases at J, with 3 bases between the two ends. The DNA of the CDR3 is TGTGCCAGCAGCCAAGCTTACACCGGGGAGCTGTTTTTT. This gives the protein CASSQAYTGELFF.

This chain connects TRBV27 to TRBJ1-1; 12 nucleotides match TRBD1. J was trimmed by 1 base and V by 6 bases; bases with no gene match: 15. The CDR3 runs 19 residues. Germline CDR1 is MNHEY and CDR2 is SMNVEV (reference sequence). The CDR3 sequence: CASRRPPGQGAPENTEAFF. CDR3 nucleotide sequence: TGTGCCAGCAGACGGCCTCCGGGACAGGGGGCGCCGGAGAACACTGAAGCTTTCTTT.

Ten or more counts support this clonotype. The rearrangement uses TRBV27 and TRBJ2-7, with D possibly being TRBD1 (5 bases). Germline CDR1 and CDR2: MNHEY and SMNVEV (reference sequence). With 2 bases removed from V and 1 base from J, the gap between germline ends came to 6 bases. This CDR3 spans 13 amino acids. CDR3 nucleotide sequence: TGTGCCAGCAGTTTAGCAGGGTCCTACGAGCAGTACTTC. It yields the protein CASSLAGSYEQYF.

This chain links TRBV19 with TRBJ2-5; TRBD2 matches 9 bases. The trim removed 5 bases at V and 1 base at J, leaving 8 bases unmatched. Germline V gives CDR1 LNHDA, CDR2 SQIVND (reference sequence). The CDR3 runs 16 residues. CDR3 in amino acids: CASSGLAGWSQETQYF. CDR3 sequence (DNA): TGTGCCAGTAGTGGGCTAGCGGGATGGAGCCAAGAGACCCAGTACTTC.

The J gene is TRBJ2-2, the V gene TRBV2; D unclear. Germline CDR1 is SNHLY and CDR2 is FYNNEI. The CDR3 totals 14 residues. V lost 4 bases and J lost 6, with 12 bases in between. CDR3 sequence: CASSGSRTAGELFF. The CDR3 DNA sequence: TGTGCCAGCAGTGGGTCGCGAACGGCCGGGGAGCTGTTTTTT.

The V gene is TRBV20-1, the J gene TRBJ2-7; 10 bases map to TRBD2. This CDR3 is 14 amino acids long. Germline assignment: CDR1 DFQATT and CDR2 SNEGSKA (reference sequence). Unmatched junction bases numbered 9, after V lost 6 bases and J lost 4 bases. The CDR3 reads CSARRSGGAYEQYF. CDR3 nucleotide sequence: TGCAGTGCCAGACGCAGCGGGGGGGCTTACGAGCAGTACTTC.

The gene calls are TRBV19 and TRBJ2-7, with 7 bases fitting TRBD1. Per germline, CDR1 LNHDA and CDR2 SQIVND (reference sequence). The CDR3 is 11 residues long. The trim removed 7 bases at V and 6 bases at J, leaving 3 bases unmatched. The CDR3 region has the DNA TGTGCCAGTATGGGGGACAGCGAGCAGTACTTC. Its translation is CASMGDSEQYF.

Of note for this clonotype: One end of the junction is discordant with germline, which a read error may explain. This chain uses TRBV5-1 with TRBJ2-1; perhaps TRBD1 as D (5 bases). Germline V gives CDR1 SGHRS, CDR2 YFSETQ. The CDR3 is 16 amino acids. The CDR3 bases are TGTGCCAGCAGCGCGCTAAGGGGTACCCTTTACAATGAGCAGTTCTTC. It specifies CASSALRGTLYNEQFF.

The rearrangement uses TRBV6-5 and TRBJ1-2, with a weak D call TRBD1 (6 bases). Germline V lookup: CDR1 MNHEY, CDR2 SVGAGI. The CDR3 spans 13 residues. The ends were cut back, 2 bases at V and 6 bases at J, with 10 bases in the middle. The DNA for the CDR3 is TGTGCCAGCAGTTACGCAGGGGAGAATGGCTACACCTTC. Residues: CASSYAGENGYTF.

Here the CDR3 reads CASSSKNRDRVHEQYF. The CDR3 DNA reads TGCGCCAGCAGCTCGAAGAACCGGGACAGGGTTCACGAGCAGTACTTC. The chain couples TRBV5-1 to TRBJ2-7; 9 nucleotides match TRBD1. Germline lookup yields CDR1 SGHRS and CDR2 YFSETQ. After removal of 3 bases from V and 5 bases from J, the junction contained 12 bases not matched to a gene. The CDR3 is 16 residues long.

The chain carries TRBV7-8 and TRBJ1-1, with D possibly being TRBD1 (5 bases). The V end lost 5 bases, the J end lost 6 bases, and 19 bases lay between the germline ends. Germline loops: CDR1 SGHVS, CDR2 FQNEAQ. The CDR3 consists of 15 residues. The CDR3, as DNA: TGTGCCAGCAGCCTTCTACCGGGACCTAGCGCTGAAGCTTTCTTT. It encodes CASSLLPGPSAEAFF.

A few counts support this clonotype. The chain uses TRBV10-3 and TRBJ2-1; 7 nucleotides match TRBD1. In germline, CDR1 is ENHRY, CDR2 SYGVKD. This CDR3 comprises 17 residues. The junction had 11 bases not matched to a gene; V was cut back by 5 bases and J by 1 base. The chain's CDR3 is CAISLVGQARSYNEQFF. CDR3 in DNA: TGTGCCATCAGTTTGGTTGGACAGGCTCGGTCCTACAATGAGCAGTTCTTC.

The chain has TRBV6-6 and TRBJ2-1, with 7 bases lining up with TRBD2. Losses at the gene ends were 7 bases for V and 1 base for J; bases not matched to a gene: 7. The CDR3 has 15 residues. The germline CDR1 and CDR2 sequences are MNHNY and SVGAGI (reference sequence). CDR3 amino acids: CASTSLGGSYNEQFF. The CDR3 DNA reads as TGTGCCAGCACCAGCCTGGGGGGGTCCTACAATGAGCAGTTCTTC.

In the case of this clonotype: The CDR3 carries no conserved terminal phenylalanine or tryptophan, so it likely arises from a read error. The gene calls are TRBV24-1 and TRBJ1-2; a possible D gene is TRBD1 (5 bases). The CDR3 length is 18 residues. The germline CDR1 and CDR2 sequences are KGHDR and SFDVKD. V lost 4 bases to trimming and J lost 5 bases, with 25 bases between them. The CDR3 protein is CATSDSRATGGGRYGYTS. CDR3 bases: TGTGCCACCAGTGACTCACGGGCAACAGGAGGCGGTCGATATGGCTACACCTCC.

This clonotype was counted between two and nine times. The chain uses TRBV4-2 and TRBJ2-1, with TRBD2 as a possible D gene (6 bases). The CDR3 contains 15 residues. CDR1 is LGHNA, CDR2 YNFKEQ, per germline. Deletions cut 2 bases from V and 0 bases from J, with 8 bases between. The CDR3 here is CASSQSTSSYNEQFF. CDR3 DNA sequence: TGTGCCAGCAGCCAATCGACTAGCTCCTACAATGAGCAGTTCTTC.

This clonotype came up a few times. This chain links TRBV2 with TRBJ1-1; D not certain. From germline, CDR1 is SNHLY and CDR2 FYNNEI. CDR3 length equals 13 residues. Trimming took off 11 bases at V and 1 base at J, with 14 bases between the two ends. The CDR3, as DNA: TGTGCCGGACGAGAGAACACGAACACTGAAGCTTTCTTT. As protein: CAGRENTNTEAFF.